The present TCR beta chain was sequenced within a study of early T cells in non-severe SARS-CoV-2 infection. As for the study in general: Sequenced material consisted of bulk RNA (from unsorted whole blood), and chains were unpaired. Study observations and caveats: VDJdb matching favored anti-spike CD8 responses, missing private and CD4 specificities.

Individual cDNA molecules carried attached unique molecular identifiers. TCRdb independently ran MiXCR on the 5' RACE reads; one entry per CDR3 protein. The sample shows tens of thousands of distinct CDR3 sequences, around 10% of them seen only once. CDR1 and CDR2 (germline): WSHSY, SAAADI. The V and J ends lost 6 bases and 0 bases respectively, with 9 bases between them. The CDR3 spans 13 residues. In regard to this clonotype: The antigen is not known.

This sequence joins TRBV10-2 and TRBJ2-7; the D call may be TRBD1 or TRBD2 (5 bases each). The source material was whole blood, sampled at baseline. This sequence originates from an adult who was a healthcare worker with PCR-confirmed SARS-CoV-2 infection or an uninfected control (not recorded which). The CDR3 loop reads CASSRGTSYEQYF. For the CDR3, the DNA is TGCGCCAGCAGCAGAGGGACCTCCTACGAGCAGTACTTC.